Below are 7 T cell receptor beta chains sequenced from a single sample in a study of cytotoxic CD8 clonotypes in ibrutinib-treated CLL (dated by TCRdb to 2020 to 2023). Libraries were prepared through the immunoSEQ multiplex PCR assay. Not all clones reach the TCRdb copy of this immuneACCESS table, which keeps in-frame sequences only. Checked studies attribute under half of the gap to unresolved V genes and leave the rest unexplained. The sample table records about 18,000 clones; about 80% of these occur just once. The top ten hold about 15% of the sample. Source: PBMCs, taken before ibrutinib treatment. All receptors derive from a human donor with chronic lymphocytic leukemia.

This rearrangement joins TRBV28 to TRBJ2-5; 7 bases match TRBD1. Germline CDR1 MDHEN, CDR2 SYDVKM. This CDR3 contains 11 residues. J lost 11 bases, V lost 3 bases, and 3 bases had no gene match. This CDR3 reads CASSLGQRQYF. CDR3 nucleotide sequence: TGTGCCAGCAGTTTGGGACAGAGGCAGTACTTC.

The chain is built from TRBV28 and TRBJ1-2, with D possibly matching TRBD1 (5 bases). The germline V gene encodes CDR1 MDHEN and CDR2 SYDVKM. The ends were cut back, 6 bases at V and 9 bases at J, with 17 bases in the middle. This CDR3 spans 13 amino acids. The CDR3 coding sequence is TGTGCCAGCAGGACGGGACTCCAGGCGCGCTACACCTTC. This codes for CASRTGLQARYTF.

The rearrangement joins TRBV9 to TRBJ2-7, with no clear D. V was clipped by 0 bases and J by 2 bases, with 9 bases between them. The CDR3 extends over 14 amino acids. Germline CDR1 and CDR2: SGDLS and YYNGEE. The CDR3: CASSVGPSPYEQYF. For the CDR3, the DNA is TGTGCCAGCAGCGTAGGGCCTAGTCCCTACGAGCAGTACTTC.

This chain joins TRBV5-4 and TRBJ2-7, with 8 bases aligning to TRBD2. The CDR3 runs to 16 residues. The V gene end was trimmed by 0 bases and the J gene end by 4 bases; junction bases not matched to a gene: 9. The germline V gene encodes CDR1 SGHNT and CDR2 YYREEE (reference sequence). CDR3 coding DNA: TGTGCCAGCAGCTTGGAGACGAGCGGGAGACGTTACGAGCAGTACTTC. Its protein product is CASSLETSGRRYEQYF.

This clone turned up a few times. The CDR3 bases are TGCGCCAGCAGCCCGCCCCTAGCGGGAGTCGGAATTCAGTACTTC. Encoded protein: CASSPPLAGVGIQYF. The chain recombines TRBV5-1 with TRBJ2-4; 10 positions agree with TRBD2. The V gene end was trimmed by 4 bases and the J gene end by 10 bases; junction bases not matched to a gene: 11. Per germline, CDR1 SGHRS and CDR2 YFSETQ. This CDR3 region has 15 residues. The full variable domain, rest sourced from reference TRBV5-1 and TRBJ2-4, is KAGVTQTPRYLIKTRGQQVTLSCSPISGHRSVSWYQQTPGQGLQFLFEYFSETQRNKGNFPGRFSGRQFSNSRSEMNVSTLELGDSALYLCASSPPLAGVGIQYFGAGTRLSVL.

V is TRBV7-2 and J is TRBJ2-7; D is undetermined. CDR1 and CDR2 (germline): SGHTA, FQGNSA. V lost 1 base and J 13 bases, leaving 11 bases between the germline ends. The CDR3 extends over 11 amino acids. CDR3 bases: TGTGCCAGCAGCTTAGGGAGAAGCTTATACTTC. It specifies CASSLGRSLYF.

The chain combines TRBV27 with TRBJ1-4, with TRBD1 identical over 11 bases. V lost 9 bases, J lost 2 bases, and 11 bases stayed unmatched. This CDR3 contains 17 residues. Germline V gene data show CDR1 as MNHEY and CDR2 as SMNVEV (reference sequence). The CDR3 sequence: CASALDRGPATNEKLFF. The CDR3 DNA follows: TGTGCCAGTGCCTTGGACAGGGGGCCTGCTACTAATGAAAAACTGTTTTTT.